The 7 T cell receptor beta chains listed next were all sequenced from one sample in a study of T-cell reconstitution after alpha-beta-depleted transplantation in children. Researchers prepared the TCRbeta library using unique molecular identifiers, the study reports. Each CDR3 protein is one row after TCRdb ran MiXCR on the PCR reads. The profile shows some 260,000 distinct CDR3 sequences, more than 20% of them singletons. Sequencing was performed on PBMCs, mostly from graft donor cells, taken 360 days after TCRalphabeta/CD19-depleted stem cell transplant. The receptors here all came from a female patient aged 2-10 years who had a stem cell transplant for congenital amegakaryocytic thrombocytopenia, so the T cells may come from the graft donor.

V is TRBV12-3 or TRBV12-4 and J is TRBJ2-7, with unresolved D. CDR3 size: 11 residues. Trimming pared 1 base from V and 11 bases from J, leaving 9 bases between. DNA for the CDR3: TGTGCCAGCAGTTTAGGACCGACGGAGTACTTC. This gives the protein CASSLGPTEYF.

The genes are TRBV24-1 and TRBJ2-1, with D perhaps matching TRBD1 (6 bases). The CDR3 extends over 14 amino acids. Germline CDR1 reads KGHDR; CDR2 reads SFDVKD. The V end lost 9 bases, the J end lost 3 bases, and 14 bases lay between the germline ends. The CDR3 bases are TGTGCCACCGGGAAGACAGGACTCTACAATGAGCAGTTCTTC. Translating gives CATGKTGLYNEQFF.

The chain recombines TRBV10-3 with TRBJ2-1; no definite D call. Trimming stripped 2 bases from V and 5 bases from J, with 13 bases between. The CDR3 contains 15 residues. From germline, CDR1 is ENHRY and CDR2 SYGVKD. CDR3 in amino acids: CAISEGRLTHNEQFF. CDR3 in DNA: TGTGCCATCAGTGAGGGACGGCTGACCCACAATGAGCAGTTCTTC.

This rearrangement joins TRBV6-1 to TRBJ1-5; the D gene is possibly TRBD1 (6 bases). This CDR3 has 14 amino acids. V dropped 6 bases and J dropped 6 bases, with 15 bases sitting between them. Looked up from germline, CDR1 is MNHNS and CDR2 is SASEGT. CDR3 DNA sequence: TGTGCCAGCAGACTTATACAGGGAGCTCAGCCCCAGCATTTT. Its protein product is CASRLIQGAQPQHF.

This clonotype turned up a few times. This chain links TRBV4-2 with TRBJ1-6, with a weak D call TRBD1 (5 bases). Germline V gives CDR1 LGHNA, CDR2 YNFKEQ. This CDR3 has 15 amino acids. V gave up 4 bases and J gave up 9 bases, with 16 bases separating them. Here the CDR3 reads CASSLRQPGVSPLHF. The CDR3 DNA sequence: TGTGCCAGCAGCCTACGACAGCCTGGGGTTTCACCCCTCCACTTT.

The genes are TRBV19 and TRBJ1-5, with no clear D. Trimming took off 6 bases at V and 7 bases at J, with 13 bases between the two ends. The CDR3 spans 13 residues. Germline CDR1 reads LNHDA; CDR2 reads SQIVND (reference sequence). Written as DNA, the CDR3 is TGTGCCAGTAGCCCCATAGCGGGACAGCCCCAGCATTTT. Translating gives CASSPIAGQPQHF.

The rearrangement joins TRBV30 to TRBJ2-1; D unclear. From germline, CDR1 is GTSNPN and CDR2 SVGIG (reference sequence). CDR3 length: 11 amino acids. The ends were cut back, 1 base at V and 7 bases at J, with 5 bases in the middle. The chain's CDR3 is CAWSDVNEQFF. The CDR3 coding sequence is TGTGCCTGGAGTGATGTTAATGAGCAGTTCTTC.